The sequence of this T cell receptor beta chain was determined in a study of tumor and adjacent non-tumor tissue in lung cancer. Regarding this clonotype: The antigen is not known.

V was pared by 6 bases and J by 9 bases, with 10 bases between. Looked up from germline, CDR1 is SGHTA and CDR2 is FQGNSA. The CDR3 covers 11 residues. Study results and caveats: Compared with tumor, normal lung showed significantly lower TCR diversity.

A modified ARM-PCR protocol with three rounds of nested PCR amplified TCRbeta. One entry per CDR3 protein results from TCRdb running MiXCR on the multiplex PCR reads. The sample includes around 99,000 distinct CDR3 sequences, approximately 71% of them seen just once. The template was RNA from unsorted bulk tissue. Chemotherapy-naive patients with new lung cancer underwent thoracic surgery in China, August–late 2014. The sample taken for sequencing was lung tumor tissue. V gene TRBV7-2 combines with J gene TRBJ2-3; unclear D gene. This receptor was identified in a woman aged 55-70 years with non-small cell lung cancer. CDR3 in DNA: TGTGCCAGCAGAAATTCGAGAACGCAGTATTTT. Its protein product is CASRNSRTQYF.